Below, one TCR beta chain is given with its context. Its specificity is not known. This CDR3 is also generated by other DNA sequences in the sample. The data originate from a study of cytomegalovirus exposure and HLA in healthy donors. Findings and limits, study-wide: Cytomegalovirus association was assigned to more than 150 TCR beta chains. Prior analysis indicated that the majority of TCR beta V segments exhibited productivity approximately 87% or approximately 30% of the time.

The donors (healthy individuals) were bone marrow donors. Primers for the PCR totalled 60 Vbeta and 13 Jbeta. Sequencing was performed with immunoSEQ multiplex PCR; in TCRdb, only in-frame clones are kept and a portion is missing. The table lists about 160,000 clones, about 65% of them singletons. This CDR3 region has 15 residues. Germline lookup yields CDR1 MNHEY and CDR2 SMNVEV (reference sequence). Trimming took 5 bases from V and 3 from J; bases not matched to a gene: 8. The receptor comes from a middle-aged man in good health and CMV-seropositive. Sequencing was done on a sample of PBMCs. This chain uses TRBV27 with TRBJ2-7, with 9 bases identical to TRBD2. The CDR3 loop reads CASSTPGTSFYEQYF. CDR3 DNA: TGTGCCAGCAGTACCCCGGGGACTAGCTTCTACGAGCAGTACTTC.